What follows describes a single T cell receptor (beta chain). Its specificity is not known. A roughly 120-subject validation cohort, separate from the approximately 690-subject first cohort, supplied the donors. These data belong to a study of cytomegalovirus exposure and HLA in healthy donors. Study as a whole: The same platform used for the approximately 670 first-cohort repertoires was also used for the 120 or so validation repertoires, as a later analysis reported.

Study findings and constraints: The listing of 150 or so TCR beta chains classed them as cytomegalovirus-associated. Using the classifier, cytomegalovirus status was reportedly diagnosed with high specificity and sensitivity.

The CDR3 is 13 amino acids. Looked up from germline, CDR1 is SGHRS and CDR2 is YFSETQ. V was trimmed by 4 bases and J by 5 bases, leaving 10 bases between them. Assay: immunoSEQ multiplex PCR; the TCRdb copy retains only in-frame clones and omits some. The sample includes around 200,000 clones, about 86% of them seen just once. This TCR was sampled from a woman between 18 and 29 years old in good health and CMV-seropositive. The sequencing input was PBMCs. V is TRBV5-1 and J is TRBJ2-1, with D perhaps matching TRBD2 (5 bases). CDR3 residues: CASSPGVNNEQFF. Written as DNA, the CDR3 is TGCGCCAGCAGCCCCGGGGTTAACAATGAGCAGTTCTTC.